These 26 T cell receptor beta chains were all obtained from the same sample, sequenced in a study of human T cells and chemical hapten exposure (dated by TCRdb to the early 2020s). The time point label on this specimen signifies: patch test 2, 6 weeks after DPC sensitization. The treatment or condition label for this specimen denotes: therapeutic diphenylcyclopropenone sensitization with weekly scalp DPC. The library was obtained by RACE. For sequencing, a NextSeq 500 was employed. The raw public reads went through TCRdb reprocessing: fastp at Q25, MiXCR clone calling, in-frame beta chains kept. Rows are combined by CDR3 protein, so each entry shows the most common genes and DNA. The sample contains around 360,000 distinct CDR3 sequences, over 6% of them found a single time. Approximately 5.4% of the sample is in the top ten clones. This sample comprised whole blood, obtained in connection with sensitization to the hapten diphenylcyclopropenone (DPC). The receptors derive from a woman aged 18-35 years with alopecia areata. Some clones in this sample may be carry-over from other donors' samples.

This clonotype was counted at least ten times. This sequence joins TRBV7-9 and TRBJ2-2, with unresolved D. Trimming pared 10 bases from V and 6 bases from J, leaving 18 bases between. CDR1 and CDR2 from the germline V gene are SEHNR and FQNEAQ (reference sequence). The CDR3 spans 14 residues. The CDR3 DNA reads as TGTGCCACAGCCCGCTTTCCTCAATCCGGGGAGCTGTTTTTT. Encoded protein: CATARFPQSGELFF.

In this sample, this clonotype turned up a few times. V is TRBV4-1 and J is TRBJ2-1; perhaps TRBD1 as D (5 bases). In germline, CDR1 is MGHRA, CDR2 YSYEKL. CDR3 length: 12 residues. V lost 4 bases and J lost 11, with 12 bases in between. The CDR3 nucleotides are TGCGCCAGCAGCCCTCCGACAGATAAGCAGTTCTTC. It yields the protein CASSPPTDKQFF.

There are a few counts of this clonotype. This sequence joins TRBV7-8 and TRBJ2-3; D ambiguous. This CDR3 has 19 residues. Trimming shortened V by 6 bases and J by 0 bases, and 25 bases separated the two germline ends. Germline V gene lookup returns CDR1 SGHVS and CDR2 FQNEAQ. This chain's CDR3 is CASSYRQASWGSSTDTQYF. The CDR3 bases are TGTGCCAGCAGTTACCGCCAGGCGTCTTGGGGATCTAGCACAGATACGCAGTATTTT.

In its sample, this clonotype was seen a few times. The gene calls are TRBV25-1 and TRBJ2-1, with a weak D call TRBD1 (7 bases). This CDR3 region has 18 residues. Trimming removed 4 bases from V and 4 bases from J, with 23 bases in between. Germline CDR1 reads MGHDK; CDR2 reads SYGVNS. The CDR3 loop reads CASSGYLGAGGIYNEQFF. The CDR3 DNA follows: TGTGCCAGCAGTGGATACTTAGGCGCAGGGGGGATTTACAATGAGCAGTTCTTC.

This clonotype was observed a few times. The V call is TRBV7-2, the J call TRBJ2-3; TRBD1 might be the D (7 bases). The V end was cut by 2 bases, the J end by 4 bases, with 19 bases between. There are 17 residues in the CDR3. Per the germline V gene, CDR1 is SGHTA and CDR2 is FQGNSA. The CDR3 DNA reads as TGTGCCAGCAGCTTATCCAGGACAGGAGGAGGGTCAGATACGCAGTATTTT. This sequence encodes CASSLSRTGGGSDTQYF.

This clonotype was seen repeatedly, ten times or more. The V and J genes are TRBV13 and TRBJ1-6; 8 bases are shared with TRBD1. CDR1 and CDR2 (germline): PRHDT, FYEKMQ (reference sequence). Trimming cost V 5 bases and J 0 bases; bases outside gene matches: 3. The CDR3 totals 16 residues. The CDR3 nucleotides read TGTGCCAGCAGCCAAGGACAGGGCTCCTATAATTCACCCCTCCACTTT. Amino acid sequence: CASSQGQGSYNSPLHF.

This clonotype was observed at least ten times. V is TRBV9 and J is TRBJ2-1; a weak D match, TRBD2 (7 bases). V shed 3 bases and J shed 9 bases, with 25 bases lying between them. The CDR3 is 17 residues long. Looked up from germline, CDR1 is SGDLS and CDR2 is YYNGEE. The CDR3 DNA sequence: TGTGCCAGCAGCGACACGCTGGGGGGGGCCGGGAGGATTGAGCAGTTCTTC. It is translated as CASSDTLGGAGRIEQFF.

The table lists this clonotype with a few counts. V and J are TRBV20-1 and TRBJ2-3; D is undetermined. The CDR3 has 15 amino acids. CDR1 DFQATT and CDR2 SNEGSKA come from the germline V gene (reference sequence). V shed 1 base and J shed 6 bases, with 17 bases lying between them. The CDR3 nucleotides read TGCAGTGCTAGAGGGCGGCTCCTCGGCGTGGATACGCAGTATTTT. As protein: CSARGRLLGVDTQYF.

This clonotype was observed at least ten times. The chain combines TRBV5-1 with TRBJ1-2; D remains ambiguous. This CDR3 is 14 amino acids long. V was clipped by 3 bases and J by 2 bases, with 11 bases between them. The germline V gene encodes CDR1 SGHRS and CDR2 YFSETQ. This CDR3 is CASSSESWNYGYTF. The CDR3 coding sequence is TGCGCCAGCAGCTCCGAATCCTGGAACTATGGCTACACCTTC.

The chain has TRBV11-1 and TRBJ2-6; the D is unclear. Germline V gene lookup returns CDR1 SGHAT and CDR2 FQDESV (reference sequence). This CDR3 contains 16 residues. Between the trimmed V and J ends, which lost 4 bases and 0 bases, there was a span of 10 bases. CDR3 DNA sequence: TGTGCCAGCAGCTCCTATCCCATCTCTGGGGCCAACGTCCTGACTTTC. Protein sequence: CASSSYPISGANVLTF.

CDR3 residues: CSVAVPTSYYGYTF. As DNA, the CDR3 is TGCAGCGTCGCGGTCCCTACATCCTACTATGGCTACACCTTC. V and J are TRBV29-1 and TRBJ1-2; no definite D call. The V end was cut by 6 bases, the J end by 3 bases, with 17 bases between. The V gene's germline CDR1 is SQVTM and CDR2 ANQGSEA. The CDR3 consists of 14 residues.

The CDR3 region is CASSTTGAETQYF. CDR3 nucleotide sequence: TGTGCCAGCAGTACGACCGGGGCAGAGACCCAGTACTTC. V usage is TRBV12-3 or TRBV12-4 and J usage is TRBJ2-5, with D perhaps matching TRBD1 or TRBD2 (5 bases each). The V end lost 5 bases, the J end lost 4 bases, and 11 bases lay between the germline ends. The CDR3 length is 13 residues.

V is TRBV3-1 and J is TRBJ1-5, with D unresolved. Deletions cut 2 bases from V and 4 bases from J, with 9 bases between. The CDR3 extends over 14 amino acids. The germline CDR1 and CDR2 sequences are LGHDT and YNNKEL (reference sequence). The CDR3 is CASSQRGANQPQHF. In DNA, the CDR3 is TGTGCCAGCAGCCAAAGAGGCGCGAATCAGCCCCAGCATTTT.

Many counts were recorded for this clonotype. The chain employs TRBV3-1 and TRBJ1-1; a weak D match, TRBD1 (5 bases). This CDR3 comprises 16 residues. Germline CDR1 is LGHDT and CDR2 is YNNKEL (reference sequence). Trimming removed 3 bases from V and 1 base from J, with 15 bases in between. This chain's CDR3 is CASSQLQGPANTEAFF. In nucleotides, the CDR3 is TGTGCCAGCAGCCAGTTGCAGGGACCCGCGAACACTGAAGCTTTCTTT. Filled out from reference TRBV3-1 and TRBJ1-1, the complete variable domain reads DTAVSQTPKYLVTQMGNDKSIKCEQNLGHDTMYWYKQDSKKFLKIMFSYNNKELIINETVPNRFSPKSPDKAHLNLHINSLELGDSAVYFCASSQLQGPANTEAFFGQGTRLTVV.

This clonotype occurred many times. J is TRBJ2-3 and V is TRBV5-4; 7 nucleotides align to TRBD1. The ends lost 0 bases at V and 2 bases at J; junction bases unmatched: 3. Per germline, CDR1 SGHNT and CDR2 YYREEE (reference sequence). This CDR3 region has 15 residues. CDR3 bases: TGTGCCAGCAGCTTGGACAGGGGACACACAGATACGCAGTATTTT. Encoded protein: CASSLDRGHTDTQYF.

This clonotype came up many times. The chain is built from TRBV4-1 and TRBJ2-7; TRBD1 agrees at 8 bases. The germline V gene encodes CDR1 MGHRA and CDR2 YSYEKL. With V trimmed by 3 bases and J by 4 bases, 5 bases remained unmatched. The CDR3 contains 14 residues. The CDR3: CASSHGQGNYEQYF. Written as DNA, the CDR3 is TGCGCCAGCAGCCATGGACAGGGAAATTACGAGCAGTACTTC.

This clonotype occurred many times. The gene calls are TRBV10-3 and TRBJ1-6; possibly TRBD1 for D (5 bases). V was pared by 7 bases and J by 9 bases, with 16 bases between. The CDR3 has 14 residues. Germline CDR1 and CDR2: ENHRY and SYGVKD. CDR3 bases: TGTGCCATCACCGAAGACAGACTAAGTTCACCCCTCCACTTT. Translating gives CAITEDRLSSPLHF.

This chain connects TRBV7-2 to TRBJ2-3; D may match TRBD1 or TRBD2 (5 bases each). V was pared by 2 bases and J by 0 bases, with 12 bases between. Germline V lookup: CDR1 SGHTA, CDR2 FQGNSA. This CDR3 region has 16 residues. The DNA for the CDR3 is TGTGCCAGCAGCTTAAACGGGGCCCATAGCACAGATACGCAGTATTTT. It is translated as CASSLNGAHSTDTQYF.

This rearrangement joins TRBV7-2 to TRBJ2-3, with 8 bases identical to TRBD2. Germline-derived CDR1 and CDR2 are SGHTA and FQGNSA. The CDR3 is 16 residues long. Trimming removed 5 bases from V and 4 bases from J; junction bases left unmatched: 11. The chain's CDR3 is CASSLVGGGSADTQYF. CDR3 nucleotides: TGTGCCAGCAGCCTAGTGGGCGGGGGGTCCGCAGATACGCAGTATTTT.

This clonotype was picked up a small number of times. The rearrangement uses TRBV9 and TRBJ1-6; 8 bases align to TRBD1. The CDR3 consists of 16 residues. CDR1 and CDR2 (germline): SGDLS, YYNGEE. V lost 3 bases to trimming and J lost 10 bases; unmatched junction nucleotides: 12. In nucleotides, the CDR3 is TGTGCCAGCAGCGCACAGGGGGATTACAGCTGGTCACCCCTCCACTTT. It translates to CASSAQGDYSWSPLHF.

The chain combines TRBV7-8 with TRBJ2-3; possible D gene TRBD2, 5 bases. The ends were cut back, 2 bases at V and 3 bases at J, with 12 bases in the middle. CDR1 SGHVS and CDR2 FQNEAQ come from the germline V gene. The CDR3 spans 15 residues. In nucleotides, the CDR3 is TGTGCCAGCAGCTTATCGGGGATACGGACAGATACGCAGTATTTT. Translating gives CASSLSGIRTDTQYF.

The V gene is TRBV19, the J gene TRBJ1-4; possibly TRBD1 for D (5 bases). CDR3 length: 13 residues. Trimming stripped 5 bases from V and 13 bases from J, with 17 bases between. Germline CDR1 and CDR2: LNHDA and SQIVND (reference sequence). The CDR3 region has the DNA TGTGCCAGTAGTCCTCAGGGTTTGGGGGGACTGTTTTTT. This translates into CASSPQGLGGLFF. The variable domain in full, completed from reference TRBV19 and TRBJ1-4, reads DGGITQSPKYLFRKEGQNVTLSCEQNLNHDAMYWYRQDPGQGLRLIYYSQIVNDFQKGDIAEGYSVSREKKESFPLTVTSAQKNPTAFYLCASSPQGLGGLFFGSGTQLSVL.

J is TRBJ1-2 and V is TRBV5-5; maybe TRBD1 (5 bases). This CDR3 spans 15 amino acids. Germline V gene lookup returns CDR1 SGHKS and CDR2 YYEKEE (reference sequence). The V end lost 0 bases, the J end lost 4 bases, and 13 bases lay between the germline ends. This CDR3 reads CASSLALGDAYGYTF. In nucleotides, the CDR3 is TGTGCCAGCAGCTTGGCACTAGGGGATGCCTATGGCTACACCTTC.

The sample holds a few counts of this clonotype. The V and J genes are TRBV9 and TRBJ2-2; no firm D call. V shed 2 bases and J shed 6 bases, with 8 bases lying between them. Germline V gene sequence: CDR1 SGDLS, CDR2 YYNGEE. There are 13 residues in the CDR3. The CDR3 sequence is CASSVQDPGELFF. CDR3 sequence (DNA): TGTGCCAGCAGCGTTCAGGACCCCGGGGAGCTGTTTTTT.

This clonotype was found many times. V is TRBV20-1 and J is TRBJ1-1, with TRBD1 as a possible D gene (6 bases). V was shortened by 5 bases and J by 10 bases, with 26 bases between the two germline ends. This CDR3 contains 15 residues. Germline V gene data show CDR1 as DFQATT and CDR2 as SNEGSKA (reference sequence). The CDR3, as DNA: TGCAGTGCTGATCCCCCGGGGGCCGCTGGGATGAGAGCTTTCTTT. This translates into CSADPPGAAGMRAFF.

This clonotype was observed a few times. This rearrangement joins TRBV6-5 to TRBJ2-3, with D tentatively TRBD1 or TRBD2 (5 bases each). This CDR3 spans 17 amino acids. V was shortened by 2 bases and J by 1 base, with 16 bases between the two germline ends. Germline CDR1 is MNHEY and CDR2 is SVGAGI. The CDR3 coding sequence is TGTGCCAGCAGTTACAGGGGTCGGGGCGAAGGCACAGATACGCAGTATTTT. Amino acid sequence: CASSYRGRGEGTDTQYF.